The 14 T cell receptor beta chains below all came from one sample that was sequenced in a study of CD8 T cells in ankylosing spondylitis. TCRdb recomputed calls from the 5' RACE reads with MiXCR, one row per CDR3 protein. This table has 250,000 or so distinct CDR3 sequences, 20% to 30% appearing once. The sample was blood, either unsorted or a sorted T cell fraction (not recorded which). These receptors originate from a male donor with ankylosing spondylitis or in good health (not recorded which).

The chain is built from TRBV20-1 and TRBJ2-5, with D hard to call. Trimming shortened V by 6 bases and J by 5 bases, and 10 bases separated the two germline ends. The CDR3 has 11 amino acids. Germline CDR1 is DFQATT and CDR2 is SNEGSKA (reference sequence). The CDR3 DNA sequence: TGCAGTGCCCCCTACGGGGAGACCCAGTACTTC. Encoded protein: CSAPYGETQYF.

This CDR3 reads CSVRGTVITDTQYF. DNA for the CDR3: TGCAGCGTCCGCGGGACAGTAATAACAGATACGCAGTATTTT. This sequence joins TRBV29-1 and TRBJ2-3; possible D gene TRBD1, 7 bases. The V end lost 6 bases, the J end lost 3 bases, and 16 bases lay between the germline ends. The CDR3 covers 14 residues. Germline V gene sequence: CDR1 SQVTM, CDR2 ANQGSEA.

J is TRBJ2-1 and V is TRBV20-1, with TRBD2 matching over 9 bases. The trim removed 7 bases at V and 7 bases at J, leaving 11 bases unmatched. There are 14 residues in the CDR3. Germline V gene sequence: CDR1 DFQATT, CDR2 SNEGSKA (reference sequence). CDR3 coding DNA: TGCAGTGTCTTGACTAGCGGAGCCAAGAATGAGCAGTTCTTC. This translates into CSVLTSGAKNEQFF.

The table lists this clonotype with a few counts. V usage is TRBV12-3 or TRBV12-4 and J usage is TRBJ2-1, with TRBD2 as a possible D gene (6 bases). This CDR3 contains 15 residues. V was shortened by 5 bases and J by 10 bases, with 21 bases between the two germline ends. CDR3 nucleotides: TGTGCCAGCAGTAAACCCCAAGACGGGGGATGGGAGCAGTTCTTC. Protein: CASSKPQDGGWEQFF.

This clonotype was counted many times. The chain combines TRBV29-1 with TRBJ2-7; 9 bases are shared with TRBD1. From germline, CDR1 is SQVTM and CDR2 ANQGSEA. With V trimmed by 7 bases and J by 2 bases, 9 bases remained unmatched. The CDR3 is made up of 14 amino acids. The CDR3 loop is CSAATGTGPYEQYF. CDR3 bases: TGCAGCGCAGCCACCGGGACAGGGCCCTACGAGCAGTACTTC.

This clonotype was seen ten or more times. The rearrangement joins TRBV11-2 to TRBJ1-5; 7 nucleotides align to TRBD1. The CDR3 has 14 amino acids. In germline, CDR1 is SGHAT, CDR2 FQNNGV. With V trimmed by 5 bases and J by 6 bases, 7 bases remained unmatched. The CDR3: CASSITGESQPQHF. CDR3 nucleotides: TGTGCCAGCAGCATAACAGGGGAGTCTCAGCCCCAGCATTTT.

This clonotype has a handful of counts. The chain joins TRBV18 to TRBJ2-3, with TRBD2 identical over 14 bases. This CDR3 is built from 17 residues. V shed 3 bases, J shed 2 bases, and the junction held 4 bases outside the gene matches. Germline V CDR1 and CDR2: KGHSH, LQKENI. The CDR3 loop reads CASSPGLAGGFTDTQYF. The DNA for the CDR3 is TGTGCCAGCTCACCCGGACTAGCGGGGGGTTTCACAGATACGCAGTATTTT.

This clonotype was counted many times. J is TRBJ1-3 and V is TRBV5-4; D gene ambiguous. V was cut by 0 bases and J by 2 bases, with 6 bases left in between. Per germline, CDR1 SGHNT and CDR2 YYREEE (reference sequence). The CDR3 runs to 14 residues. The CDR3 region has the DNA TGTGCCAGCAGCTTGGGGAAGGCTGGAAACACCATATATTTT. It codes for CASSLGKAGNTIYF. The full variable domain, with the rest looked up from reference TRBV5-4 and TRBJ1-3, is ETGVTQSPTHLIKTRGQQVTLRCSSQSGHNTVSWYQQALGQGPQFIFQYYREEENGRGNFPPRFSGLQFPNYSSELNVNALELDDSALYLCASSLGKAGNTIYFGEGSWLTVV.

The rearrangement links TRBV20-1 to TRBJ2-7, with D perhaps matching TRBD1 (6 bases). The CDR3 contains 14 residues. With 6 bases removed from V and 2 bases from J, the gap between germline ends came to 17 bases. CDR1 and CDR2 (germline): DFQATT, SNEGSKA (reference sequence). The chain's CDR3 is CSARYPGQTYEQYF. The CDR3 DNA is TGCAGTGCGCGATACCCGGGACAAACCTACGAGCAGTACTTC.

At least ten counts were recorded for this clonotype. The gene calls are TRBV12-3 or TRBV12-4 and TRBJ2-3, with no clear D. The germline V and J ends were trimmed by 0 bases and 1 base, with 5 bases remaining between them. The CDR3 has 14 amino acids. The CDR3 region is CASSLAAGTDTQYF. DNA of the CDR3: TGTGCCAGCAGTTTAGCGGCTGGCACAGATACGCAGTATTTT.

This clonotype has just a few counts. The chain uses TRBV24-1 and TRBJ2-5; 10 bases align to TRBD1. The CDR3 extends over 15 amino acids. After removal of 3 bases from V and 3 bases from J, the junction contained 3 bases not matched to a gene. Germline CDR1 KGHDR, CDR2 SFDVKD. In DNA form, the CDR3 reads TGTGCCACCAGTGATGCCGGGACAGGGGAAGAGACCCAGTACTTC. This translates into CATSDAGTGEETQYF.

This clonotype appeared a few times. V is TRBV20-1 and J is TRBJ2-2, with a weak D call TRBD2 (6 bases). Germline V gives CDR1 DFQATT, CDR2 SNEGSKA (reference sequence). V was trimmed by 7 bases and J by 6 bases, leaving 15 bases between them. The CDR3 runs to 13 residues. The DNA of the CDR3 is TGCAGTGTAAAAGGGGAGGCACCCGGGGAGCTGTTTTTT. It codes for CSVKGEAPGELFF.

V is TRBV20-1 and J is TRBJ2-7, with a possible D match to TRBD2 (6 bases). V lost 3 bases and J lost 5, with 14 bases in between. The CDR3 runs 13 residues. Per germline, CDR1 DFQATT and CDR2 SNEGSKA (reference sequence). The CDR3 reads CSARAGGDNEQYF. CDR3 nucleotides: TGCAGTGCTAGGGCCGGGGGAGACAACGAGCAGTACTTC.

The rearrangement links TRBV18 to TRBJ2-3; D remains unclear. V lost 2 bases and J 5 bases, leaving 11 bases between the germline ends. The germline CDR1 and CDR2 sequences are KGHSH and LQKENI. CDR3 length: 14 residues. CDR3 in amino acids: CASSPSVSLDTQYF. DNA of the CDR3: TGTGCCAGCTCACCATCGGTGTCCCTAGATACGCAGTATTTT.